This T cell receptor (beta chain) comes out of a study of blood T cells in healthy people across ages. In this sample, this clonotype turned up a few times. Its specificity is unknown. Sample-barcoded 5' priming and a J-beta primer mix drove a second PCR of roughly 6 to 12 cycles. Each cDNA was tagged by a template-switch adaptor containing 12 random nucleotides. MiXCR was run by TCRdb on the 5' RACE reads, yielding one entry per CDR3 protein. The table lists 1.5 million or so distinct CDR3 sequences, approximately 38% of them singletons. General observations from the study: PBMCs that were unsorted prevented a conclusive naive versus antigen-experienced comparison. Calculation of diversity from one million T cells yielded estimates considered to be underestimates. Naive T cell percentage strongly correlated with TCR beta diversity.

Sequencing input: blood. This TCR was sampled from a woman under 30 in good health.

The CDR3 reads CASSHRWLHSYEQYF. The DNA for the CDR3 is TGCGCCAGCAGCCACCGCTGGCTTCACTCCTACGAGCAGTACTTC. This chain uses TRBV4-1 with TRBJ2-7; D gene uncertain. Germline values: CDR1 MGHRA, CDR2 YSYEKL. Deletions cut 3 bases from V and 0 bases from J, with 12 bases between. The CDR3 length is 15 residues.